This T cell receptor (beta chain) originates from a study of T cell repertoires in cytomegalovirus infection. Study background: Recently identified HLA-C-restricted and well-studied HLA-B-restricted CMV epitopes were used. It can be stated that public TCR beta signatures indicated CMV infection as well as a matching HLA type.

TCRdb reanalysed the reads using MiXCR and keeps one entry per CDR3 protein. The sample carries around 430,000 distinct CDR3 sequences, under 45% recorded once. The study, taken as a whole, reports: Clonotype analysis showed dominance of the ex vivo response by HLA-C-restricted CMV-specific TCR beta clonotypes. Totalled public TCR beta family frequency picked out people who carried CMV plus the relevant HLA.

This clonotype occurred a few times. Its antigen is not known. Trimming removed 4 bases from V and 0 bases from J, with 13 bases in between. Germline lookup yields CDR1 SGHTA and CDR2 FQGNSA. The CDR3 loop spans 16 amino acids. This specimen was cultured PBMCs, taken from culture after CMV antigen stimulation. This rearrangement joins TRBV7-2 to TRBJ2-1; D is possibly TRBD1 (6 bases). The source of this sequence is a human donor in good health (CMV status not recorded). Some clones in this sample may be carry-over from other donors' samples. The CDR3 loop is CASSSTGSPSYNEQFF. CDR3 nucleotide sequence: TGTGCCAGCAGCTCGACAGGTTCTCCCTCCTACAATGAGCAGTTCTTC.